The 15 T cell receptor beta chains below come from one sample, sequenced in a study of blood T cell repertoires in COVID-19. Libraries were prepared by immunoSEQ multiplex PCR; TCRdb keeps only in-frame clonotypes and omits some of them. The sample consists of 26,000 or so clones, about 91% of them appearing once. Sequences were obtained from peripheral blood. These receptors came from a human donor with active COVID-19. The donor label of this sample is uncertain.

This chain connects TRBV7-8 to TRBJ2-3; 7 positions agree with TRBD1. CDR3 length: 16 residues. With V trimmed by 0 bases and J by 1 base, 4 bases remained unmatched. Germline V gene sequence: CDR1 SGHVS, CDR2 FQNEAQ. CDR3 nucleotide sequence: TGTGCCAGCAGCTTAGCAGGGGGCCTCCGCACAGATACGCAGTATTTT. Its translation: CASSLAGGLRTDTQYF.

The chain uses TRBV29-1 and TRBJ2-7; a weak D match, TRBD2 (5 bases). V was shortened by 3 bases and J by 2 bases, with 11 bases between the two germline ends. The CDR3 is 13 residues long. Per the germline V gene, CDR1 is SQVTM and CDR2 is ANQGSEA. The CDR3 nucleotides read TGCAGCGTTGAGCCGATCGGGGCCTACGAGCAGTACTTC. Its protein product is CSVEPIGAYEQYF.

The rearrangement joins TRBV5-1 to TRBJ2-5; D is ambiguous. CDR1 SGHRS and CDR2 YFSETQ come from the germline V gene. With 2 bases removed from V and 5 bases from J, the gap between germline ends came to 10 bases. The CDR3 is made up of 13 amino acids. CDR3 in DNA: TGCGCCAGCAGCTTACGGGTCGGGGAGACCCAGTACTTC. Encoded protein: CASSLRVGETQYF.

The chain employs TRBV3-1 (or the pseudogene TRBV3-2) and TRBJ1-6; tentatively, D is TRBD1 (6 bases). V lost 0 bases, J lost 7 bases, and 10 bases lay in between. Germline V gene lookup returns CDR1 LGHDT and CDR2 YNNKEL (reference sequence). CDR3 size: 15 residues. The CDR3, as DNA: TGTGCCAGCAGCCAAGAAACAGGGAACAATTCACCCCTCCACTTT. Translation: CASSQETGNNSPLHF.

The chain links TRBV7-2 to TRBJ2-7, with D perhaps matching TRBD2 (5 bases). Germline-derived CDR1 and CDR2 are SGHTA and FQGNSA. The V end was cut by 2 bases, the J end by 5 bases, with 7 bases between. This CDR3 spans 12 amino acids. The CDR3 protein is CASSLLRDEQYF. CDR3 DNA sequence: TGTGCCAGCAGCTTATTGCGGGACGAGCAGTACTTC.

The chain joins TRBV7-3 to TRBJ2-1; 8 bases align to TRBD1. The length of the CDR3 is 15 residues. Trimming at V came to 6 bases and at J to 5 bases, leaving 9 bases not matched to a gene. Germline assignment: CDR1 SGHTA and CDR2 FQGTGA. CDR3 sequence reads: CASSSTGGLNNEQFF. The CDR3 bases are TGTGCCAGCAGTTCTACAGGGGGTTTAAACAATGAGCAGTTCTTC.

V usage is TRBV7-3 and J usage is TRBJ2-5; D gene unclear. CDR1 and CDR2 from the germline V gene are SGHTA and FQGTGA. There are 13 residues in the CDR3. The V and J ends lost 5 bases and 4 bases respectively, with 11 bases between them. For the CDR3, the DNA is TGTGCCAGCAGCCAGCAGGCCGGAGAGACCCAGTACTTC. Amino acid sequence: CASSQQAGETQYF.

The rearrangement joins TRBV3-1 (or the pseudogene TRBV3-2) to TRBJ2-7, with 7 positions matching TRBD2. The length of the CDR3 is 15 residues. After removal of 3 bases from V and 2 bases from J, the junction contained 7 bases not matched to a gene. Germline assignment: CDR1 LGHDT and CDR2 YNNKEL (reference sequence). The CDR3, as DNA: TGTGCCAGCAGCCATGAGACTAGCTTCCCCTACGAGCAGTACTTC. It encodes CASSHETSFPYEQYF.

The chain combines TRBV30 with TRBJ2-7; the D gene is possibly TRBD1 (5 bases). V lost 2 bases and J 3 bases, leaving 8 bases between the germline ends. CDR3 length equals 12 residues. The germline V gene has CDR1 GTSNPN and CDR2 SVGIG (reference sequence). CDR3 DNA sequence: TGTGCCTGGAGTCCAACAGGCTACGAGCAGTACTTC. Protein: CAWSPTGYEQYF.

This chain connects TRBV9 to TRBJ2-4, with 9 bases lining up with TRBD2. Per the germline V gene, CDR1 is SGDLS and CDR2 is YYNGEE. Germline trimming cut 8 bases from V and 3 bases from J; bases unmatched to any gene: 15. The CDR3 extends over 17 amino acids. This CDR3 is CASAPYGGRAGKNIQYF. The CDR3 DNA reads TGTGCCAGTGCTCCTTATGGCGGGAGGGCCGGCAAAAACATTCAGTACTTC.

The genes are TRBV6-5 and TRBJ1-2; possibly TRBD1 for D (6 bases). The CDR3 is made up of 13 amino acids. Germline V gene lookup returns CDR1 MNHEY and CDR2 SVGAGI. V lost 4 bases and J 2 bases, leaving 8 bases between the germline ends. The CDR3 protein is CASSSGVNYGYTF. DNA for the CDR3: TGTGCCAGCAGTTCAGGGGTAAACTATGGCTACACCTTC.

This chain joins TRBV7-7 and TRBJ2-1; TRBD2 matches 13 bases. The junction had 13 bases not matched to a gene; V was cut back by 5 bases and J by 0 bases. CDR3 length: 20 residues. CDR1 and CDR2 from the germline V gene are SSHAT and FNYEAQ (reference sequence). The CDR3 is CASSETSGRAFFSSYNEQFF. As DNA, the CDR3 is TGTGCCAGCAGCGAAACTAGCGGGAGGGCCTTTTTTAGCTCCTACAATGAGCAGTTCTTC.

V gene TRBV7-9 combines with J gene TRBJ2-7; possible D gene TRBD1, 6 bases. This CDR3 region has 12 residues. Trimming shortened V by 4 bases and J by 6 bases, and 10 bases separated the two germline ends. CDR1 SEHNR and CDR2 FQNEAQ come from the germline V gene (reference sequence). The CDR3 nucleotides are TGTGCCAGCAGCTCTCTACAGGGCGAGCAGTACTTC. It is translated as CASSSLQGEQYF.

This chain links TRBV5-6 with TRBJ2-6, with TRBD1 matching over 7 bases. With V trimmed by 3 bases and J by 0 bases, 0 bases remained unmatched. The germline gives CDR1 SGHDT, CDR2 YYEEEE. This CDR3 region has 15 residues. CDR3 region: CASSYRGSGANVLTF. The CDR3 DNA is TGTGCCAGCAGCTACAGGGGCTCTGGGGCCAACGTCCTGACTTTC.

The chain has TRBV27 and TRBJ2-2; a possible D gene is TRBD1 (5 bases). The germline V and J ends were trimmed by 6 bases and 1 base, with 9 bases remaining between them. CDR3 length: 14 residues. Germline CDR1 reads MNHEY; CDR2 reads SMNVEV (reference sequence). The CDR3 loop is CASSRQMNTGELFF. DNA for the CDR3: TGTGCCAGCAGCAGACAGATGAACACCGGGGAGCTGTTTTTT.